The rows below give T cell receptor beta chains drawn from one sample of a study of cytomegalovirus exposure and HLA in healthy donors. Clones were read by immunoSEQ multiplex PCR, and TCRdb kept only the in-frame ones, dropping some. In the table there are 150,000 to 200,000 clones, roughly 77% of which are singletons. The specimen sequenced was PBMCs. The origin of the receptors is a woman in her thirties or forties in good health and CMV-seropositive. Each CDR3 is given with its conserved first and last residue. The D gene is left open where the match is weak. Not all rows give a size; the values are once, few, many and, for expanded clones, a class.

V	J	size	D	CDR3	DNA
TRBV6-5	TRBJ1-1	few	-	CASSYSTWTEAFF	TGTGCCAGCAGTTACTCCACTTGGACTGAAGCTTTCTTT
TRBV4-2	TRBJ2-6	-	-	CASSQGAGPPSGANVLTF	TGTGCCAGCAGCCAAGGGGCAGGTCCGCCCTCTGGGGCCAACGTCCTGACTTTC
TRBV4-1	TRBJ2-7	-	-	CASSQVSGGDYEQYF	TGCGCCAGCAGCCAAGTCAGTGGAGGGGACTACGAGCAGTACTTC
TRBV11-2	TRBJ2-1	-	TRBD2	CASSLGGLAGVNEQFF	TGTGCCAGCAGCTTAGGGGGACTAGCGGGAGTCAATGAGCAGTTCTTC
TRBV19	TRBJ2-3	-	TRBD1	CASSKGQVADTQYF	TGTGCCAGTAGTAAGGGACAGGTAGCCGATACGCAGTATTTT
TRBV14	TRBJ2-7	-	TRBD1	CASSGMGTGEGEQYF	TGTGCCAGCAGCGGCATGGGGACAGGGGAAGGCGAGCAGTACTTC
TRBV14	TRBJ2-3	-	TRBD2	CASSQGPGGASHTQYF	TGTGCCAGCAGCCAAGGCCCCGGGGGGGCCTCCCATACGCAGTATTTT
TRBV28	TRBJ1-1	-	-	CASSIQGVNTEAFF	TGTGCCAGCAGTATACAGGGTGTGAACACTGAAGCTTTCTTT
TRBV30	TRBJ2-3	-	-	CAWSSPSQGDTQYF	TGTGCCTGGAGTTCACCCAGTCAGGGGGATACGCAGTATTTT
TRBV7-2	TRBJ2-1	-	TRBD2	CASSPGTSGANEQFF	TGTGCCAGCAGCCCCGGGACTAGCGGAGCCAATGAGCAGTTCTTC
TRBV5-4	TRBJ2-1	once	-	CASSLRQGRGNEQFF	TGTGCCAGCAGCTTAAGGCAGGGAAGAGGCAATGAGCAGTTCTTC
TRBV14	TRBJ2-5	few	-	CASSQLVPGTQYF	TGTGCCAGCAGCCAACTAGTGCCGGGGACCCAGTACTTC
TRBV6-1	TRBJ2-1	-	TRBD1	CASSDYSRTGYNEQFF	TGTGCCAGCAGTGACTATTCCCGGACAGGCTACAATGAGCAGTTCTTC
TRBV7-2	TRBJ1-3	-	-	CASSTGSGNTIYF	TGTGCCAGCAGCACCGGCTCTGGAAACACCATATATTTT
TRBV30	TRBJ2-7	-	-	CAWSWTAGWEQYF	TGTGCCTGGAGTTGGACAGCAGGTTGGGAGCAGTACTTC
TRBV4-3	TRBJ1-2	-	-	CASSQEGLYGYTF	TGCGCCAGCAGCCAAGAGGGACTGTATGGCTACACCTTC
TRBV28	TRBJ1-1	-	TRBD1	CASRTGGTEAFF	TGTGCCAGCAGAACAGGGGGCACTGAAGCTTTCTTT
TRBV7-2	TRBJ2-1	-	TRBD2	CASRWTRGANEQFF	TGTGCCAGCAGGTGGACTAGAGGAGCCAATGAGCAGTTCTTC
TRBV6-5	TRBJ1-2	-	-	CASSLDGDYGYTF	TGTGCCAGCAGTCTAGACGGAGACTATGGCTACACCTTC
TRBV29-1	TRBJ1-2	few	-	CAGGGTRDYGYTF	TGCGCGGGTGGAGGAACGAGGGACTATGGCTACACCTTC
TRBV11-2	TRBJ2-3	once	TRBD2	CASSQNSGRAGTQYF	TGTGCCAGCAGCCAGAATAGCGGGAGGGCTGGTACGCAGTATTTT
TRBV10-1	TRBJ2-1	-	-	CAQSSRGPSYNEQFF	TGCGCCCAAAGTTCCAGGGGTCCCTCCTACAATGAGCAGTTCTTC
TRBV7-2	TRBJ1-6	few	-	CASCGTAGAALHF	TGTGCCAGCTGTGGCACGGCGGGGGCGGCCCTCCACTTT
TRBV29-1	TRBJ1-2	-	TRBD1	CSVFGDRAYGYTF	TGCAGCGTCTTTGGGGACAGGGCCTATGGCTACACCTTC
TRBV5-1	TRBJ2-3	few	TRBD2	CASSFTSGSGTDTQYF	TGCGCCAGCAGCTTTACTAGCGGGAGTGGCACAGATACGCAGTATTTT
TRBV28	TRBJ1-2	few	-	CASSLIGELGTLHGYTF	TGTGCCAGCAGTTTGATTGGGGAGCTAGGGACTTTGCATGGCTACACCTTC
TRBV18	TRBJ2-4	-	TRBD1	CASSPQGAAKNIQYF	TGTGCCAGCTCACCACAGGGGGCGGCCAAAAACATTCAGTACTTC
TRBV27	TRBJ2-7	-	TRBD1	CASSPRDRGREGKVGEQYF	TGTGCCAGCAGTCCCCGGGACAGGGGGCGAGAAGGGAAGGTGGGCGAGCAGTACTTC
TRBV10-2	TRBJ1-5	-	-	CASRVAGDQPQHF	TGCGCCAGCAGGGTTGCAGGTGATCAGCCCCAGCATTTT
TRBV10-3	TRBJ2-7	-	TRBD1	CAISGGTVSYEQYF	TGTGCCATCAGTGGGGGGACAGTAAGCTACGAGCAGTACTTC
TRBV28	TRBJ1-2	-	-	CASTFTGMVGGYTF	TGTGCCAGCACCTTCACAGGGATGGTGGGAGGCTACACCTTC
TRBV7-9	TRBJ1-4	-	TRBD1	CASSSMDRTGDEKLFF	TGTGCCAGCAGCTCCATGGACAGGACGGGGGATGAAAAACTGTTTTTT
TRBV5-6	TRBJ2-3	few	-	CASSWRTDTQYF	TGTGCCAGCAGCTGGAGGACAGATACGCAGTATTTT
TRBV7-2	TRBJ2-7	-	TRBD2	CASSLTSGNLYEQYF	TGTGCCAGCAGCTTGACTAGCGGTAACCTTTACGAGCAGTACTTC
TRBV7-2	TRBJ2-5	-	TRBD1	CASSRDRGIQETQYF	TGTGCCAGCAGCCGCGACAGGGGGATCCAAGAGACCCAGTACTTC
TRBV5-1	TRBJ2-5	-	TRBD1	CASSGQGIQETQYF	TGCGCCAGCAGCGGACAGGGTATACAAGAGACCCAGTACTTC
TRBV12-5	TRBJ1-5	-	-	CASGKRTVLNQPQHF	TGTGCTAGTGGGAAAAGGACAGTTCTTAATCAGCCCCAGCATTTT
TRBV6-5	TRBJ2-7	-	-	CASSRDWKRTYEQYF	TGTGCCAGCAGTCGGGACTGGAAACGAACCTACGAGCAGTACTTC
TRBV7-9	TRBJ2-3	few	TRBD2	CASSSGLAGGPSDTQYF	TGTGCCAGCAGCTCTGGACTAGCGGGAGGCCCGTCAGATACGCAGTATTTT
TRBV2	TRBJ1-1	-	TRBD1	CASKLGQGAREAFF	TGTGCCAGCAAACTGGGACAGGGGGCGAGGGAAGCTTTCTTT
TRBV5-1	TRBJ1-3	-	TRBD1	CASSTQTGNSGNTIYF	TGCGCCAGCAGCACTCAGACAGGGAACTCTGGAAACACCATATATTTT